The rows below give T cell receptor beta chains drawn from one sample of a study of beta chain features in type 1 diabetes. TCRdb's table, derived via immunoSEQ multiplex PCR, lists solely in-frame clones and lacks some. The repertoire consists of about 620,000 clones, with about a sixth occurring once and the leading ten covering more than 0.08%. Sequences were obtained from naive CD4+ T cells from blood. Source of these receptors: a man between 18 and 35 years old in good health. Both conserved end residues are part of each CDR3. A D gene is named only where the DNA matches it firmly. Some rows mark clone size as missing; the rest say once, few, many or name a class of expanded clone.

CDR3 DNA	CDR3 protein	clone size	D gene	CDR3 length	V gene	J gene
TGCAGTGCTAGTTCTATCGTTGAGCAGTTCTTC	CSASSIVEQFF	-	-	11	TRBV20-1	TRBJ2-1
TGCGCCAGCAGCCGCGGACAGGTGAACACTGAAGCTTTCTTT	CASSRGQVNTEAFF	-	TRBD1	14	TRBV5-1	TRBJ1-1
TGTGCCATCAATAGGGACAGGAGGCTCAACGAGCAGTACTTC	CAINRDRRLNEQYF	-	TRBD1	14	TRBV10-3	TRBJ2-7
TGTGCCAGCAGCGCGGTAGGGTATCGCACTGAAGCTTTCTTT	CASSAVGYRTEAFF	-	-	14	TRBV9	TRBJ1-1
TGCAGCGTTGTCAAGGGCGCCTACGAGCAGTACTTC	CSVVKGAYEQYF	many	-	12	TRBV29-1	TRBJ2-7
TGTGCCAGCAGTGAAGCTACAGATACGCAGTATTTT	CASSEATDTQYF	-	-	12	TRBV6-1	TRBJ2-3
TGTGCCAGCAGCTTACCCCTCGGTCTTGGTAATACGCAGTATTTT	CASSLPLGLGNTQYF	-	-	15	TRBV11-1	TRBJ2-3
TGCAGTGCTAGAGGGGCGCGTGGCTACACCTTC	CSARGARGYTF	-	-	11	TRBV20-1	TRBJ1-2
TGTGCCAGCAGCCCCCAGCCTCAGGGGGCGTACACTGAAGCTTTCTTT	CASSPQPQGAYTEAFF	few	TRBD1	16	TRBV11-1	TRBJ1-1
TGTGCCAGCAGCCGAGACAGGGGGCGAAACACCATATATTTT	CASSRDRGRNTIYF	few	TRBD1	14	TRBV7-6	TRBJ1-3
TGTGCCAGCAGTTCCTGGACTAGCGTGGGCACAGATACGCAGTATTTT	CASSSWTSVGTDTQYF	few	TRBD2	16	TRBV28	TRBJ2-3
TGTGCCAGCAGCTTAGCCCGAGTCTCTAGCGGGTCCGGGGATACGCAGTATTTT	CASSLARVSSGSGDTQYF	-	TRBD2	18	TRBV7-2	TRBJ2-3